This TCR beta chain was retrieved from a study of T cells in Graves' hyperthyroidism and ophthalmopathy. Study-wide background: Upon initial diagnosis and before any treatment, peripheral blood was collected.

V was pared by 3 bases and J by 2 bases, with 16 bases between. This CDR3 region has 17 residues. The germline V gene encodes CDR1 MGHRA and CDR2 YSYEKL. Amplified TCR beta CDR3 regions derived from RNA transcripts. The TCR CDR3 first-round RT-PCR relied on the HTBI primer set. TCRdb processed the multiplex PCR reads anew with MiXCR; each CDR3 protein has one entry. Here the sample spans about 570,000 distinct CDR3 sequences, approximately 14% being singletons. The sample holds a few counts of this clonotype. The clonotype comes from a woman aged 40-49 years with Graves' hyperthyroidism. What was sequenced was blood. The rearrangement uses TRBV4-1 and TRBJ2-2; the D gene is possibly TRBD2 (5 bases). CDR3 loop: CASSHLTWRSNTGELFF. The CDR3 region has the DNA TGCGCCAGCAGCCATCTGACTTGGAGGTCCAACACCGGGGAGCTGTTTTTT.